Listed below are T cell receptor beta chains from one sample, sequenced in a study of Ad26.COV2.S vaccination and SARS-CoV-2 variants. The repertoire was sequenced with immunoSEQ multiplex PCR; TCRdb's copy has only in-frame clones and lacks some. The top ten clones hold 12% of a sample with about 430,000 clones, around 90% of them seen once. The sequenced sample was peripheral blood, obtained in a trial of Ad26.COV2.S vaccine versus placebo. Receptors were obtained from a person aged 18-65 years who received the Ad26.COV2.S COVID-19 vaccine or a placebo. The CDR3 runs from the conserved cysteine through the conserved F or W. D genes are given only for firm matches. Clone size appears in some rows only: once, few, many, or a class for an expanded clone.

CDR3 DNA | CDR3 protein | J gene | V gene | clone size | D gene
TGTGCCAGCAGCCTATCAAAGGGGGTCTCCGAGTCGGATACGCAGTATTTT | CASSLSKGVSESDTQYF | TRBJ2-3 | TRBV21-1 | once | .
TGTGCCAGCACTGTTGGGACACCATCCTACGAGCAGTACTTC | CASTVGTPSYEQYF | TRBJ2-7 | TRBV11-2 | . | .
TGTGCCAGCAGCTTGCACGGACAGGGAGGTTTAGGCAATCAGCCCCAGCATTTT | CASSLHGQGGLGNQPQHF | TRBJ1-5 | TRBV7-8 | . | TRBD1
TGTGCCAGCAGCCAGGGCGGGAGAATCCACAATGAGCAGTTCTTC | CASSQGGRIHNEQFF | TRBJ2-1 | TRBV9 | . | TRBD2
TGTGCCAGCAGTCGGGGACTAGCGGGAGTGTTCAATGAGCAGTTCTTC | CASSRGLAGVFNEQFF | TRBJ2-1 | TRBV28 | . | TRBD2
TGTGCCAGCAGCAAAGTTTGGGACAGGGGAACAGATACGCAGTATTTT | CASSKVWDRGTDTQYF | TRBJ2-3 | TRBV21-1 | once | .
TGTGCCACCAGTGCCCCCGGGGAGAGGGATGAGCAGTTCTTC | CATSAPGERDEQFF | TRBJ2-1 | TRBV24-1 | once | .
TGTGCCAGCAGTCGGCAGGGGGCTCCCTACGAGCAGTACTTC | CASSRQGAPYEQYF | TRBJ2-7 | TRBV2 | . | TRBD1
TGTGCCAGCAGCCCCACAGGGATCACCGGGGAGCTGTTTTTT | CASSPTGITGELFF | TRBJ2-2 | TRBV11-3 | . | .
TGCGCCAGCACCGTCAGCCAGTTACAAGAGACCCAGTACTTC | CASTVSQLQETQYF | TRBJ2-5 | TRBV5-1 | . | .
TGTGCCAGCAGTCGCGGTTCAACTAATGAAAAACTGTTTTTT | CASSRGSTNEKLFF | TRBJ1-4 | TRBV6-2/TRBV6-3 | . | .
TGCGCCAGCAGCCAAGATCTAGAAGGGTACGAGCAGTACTTC | CASSQDLEGYEQYF | TRBJ2-7 | TRBV4-3 | once | .
TGTGCCAGCAGCTCCGTCTGGGGGGGAGGGAACAATGAGCAGTTCTTC | CASSSVWGGGNNEQFF | TRBJ2-1 | TRBV7-6 | . | TRBD2
TGTGCCAGCAGTTCTAGAGGCCGGGACAGGAGGTTTGAGCAGTACTTC | CASSSRGRDRRFEQYF | TRBJ2-7 | TRBV27 | once | TRBD1
TGTGCCAGCAGACTGGGGAAAGAGACCCAGTACTTC | CASRLGKETQYF | TRBJ2-5 | TRBV7-9 | . | .
TGCAGCGTCGGGTCGTGGAACACTGAAGCTTTCTTT | CSVGSWNTEAFF | TRBJ1-1 | TRBV29-1 | . | .
TGCAGTGGAATTGGCACTGAAGCTTTCTTT | CSGIGTEAFF | TRBJ1-1 | TRBV20-1 | once | .